The following is a TCR beta chain sequence with its context. The target antigen is unknown. The table came from immunoSEQ multiplex PCR; TCRdb's copy has only in-frame clones and leaves some out. The table includes fewer than 80,000 clones, around 94% detected once. These data belong to a study of T cell clonotyping in hematopoietic cell transplantation. Study-level points and caveats: Graft donor and pretransplant recipient Inverse Simpson Index values predicted broader posttransplant TCR diversity. Cells were unsorted, so CD4 and CD8 contributions were not separated. Recipient TCR diversity dropped after transplant; expanded clonotypes rose from day 30 to 180.

The TCR comes from a man aged 45 to 65 in good health. Some clones in this sample may be carry-over from other donors' samples. Input material: peripheral blood mononuclear cells.

CDR3 loop: CASSEWVRETQYF. CDR3 coding DNA: TGTGCCAGCAGTGAATGGGTACGAGAGACCCAGTACTTC. The chain recombines TRBV6-1 with TRBJ2-5; D not certain. This CDR3 comprises 13 residues. Deletions cut 2 bases from V and 4 bases from J, with 8 bases between. Germline V gives CDR1 MNHNS, CDR2 SASEGT.